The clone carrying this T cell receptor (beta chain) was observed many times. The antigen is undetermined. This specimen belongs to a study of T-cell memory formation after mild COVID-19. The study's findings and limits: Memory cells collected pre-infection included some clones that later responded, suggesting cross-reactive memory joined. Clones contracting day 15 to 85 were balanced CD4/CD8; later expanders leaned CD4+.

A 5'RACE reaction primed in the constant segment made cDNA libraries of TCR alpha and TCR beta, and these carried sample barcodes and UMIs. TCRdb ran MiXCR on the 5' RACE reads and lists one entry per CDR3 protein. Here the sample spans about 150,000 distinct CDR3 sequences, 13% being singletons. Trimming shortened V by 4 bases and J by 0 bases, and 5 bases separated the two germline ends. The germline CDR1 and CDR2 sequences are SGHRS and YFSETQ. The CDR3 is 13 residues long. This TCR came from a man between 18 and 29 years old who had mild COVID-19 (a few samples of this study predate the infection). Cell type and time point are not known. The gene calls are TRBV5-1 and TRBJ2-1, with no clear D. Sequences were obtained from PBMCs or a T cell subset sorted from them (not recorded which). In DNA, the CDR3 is TGCGCCAGCAGCCTTAGCTCCTACAATGAGCAGTTCTTC. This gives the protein CASSLSSYNEQFF. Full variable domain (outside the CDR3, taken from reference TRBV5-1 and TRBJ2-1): KAGVTQTPRYLIKTRGQQVTLSCSPISGHRSVSWYQQTPGQGLQFLFEYFSETQRNKGNFPGRFSGRQFSNSRSEMNVSTLELGDSALYLCASSLSSYNEQFFGPGTRLTVL.